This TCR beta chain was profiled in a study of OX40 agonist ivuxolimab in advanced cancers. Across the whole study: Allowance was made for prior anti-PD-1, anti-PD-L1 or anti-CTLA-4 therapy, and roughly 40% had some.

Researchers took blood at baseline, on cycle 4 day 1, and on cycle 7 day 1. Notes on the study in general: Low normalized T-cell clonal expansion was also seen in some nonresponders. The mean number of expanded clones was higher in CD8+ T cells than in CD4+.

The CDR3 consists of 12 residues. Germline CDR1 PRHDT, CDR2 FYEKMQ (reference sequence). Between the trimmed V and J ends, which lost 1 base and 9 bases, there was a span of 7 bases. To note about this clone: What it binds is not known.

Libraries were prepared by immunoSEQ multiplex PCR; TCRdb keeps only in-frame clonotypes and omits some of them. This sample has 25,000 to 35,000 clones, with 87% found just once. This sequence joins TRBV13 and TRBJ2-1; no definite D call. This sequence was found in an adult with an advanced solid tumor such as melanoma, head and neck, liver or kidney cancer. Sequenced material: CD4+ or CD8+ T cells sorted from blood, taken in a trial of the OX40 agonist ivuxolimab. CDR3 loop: CASSLEAFEQFF. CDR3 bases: TGTGCCAGCAGCTTAGAGGCTTTTGAGCAGTTCTTC. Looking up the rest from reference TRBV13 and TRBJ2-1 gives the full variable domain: AAGVIQSPRHLIKEKRETATLKCYPIPRHDTVYWYQQGPGQDPQFLISFYEKMQSDKGSIPDRFSAQQFSDYHSELNMSSLELGDSALYFCASSLEAFEQFFGPGTRLTVL.